This T cell receptor beta chain was observed in a study of blood T cell repertoires in COVID-19. Study summary: There were acute and convalescent COVID-19 samples, and they came from the United States, Italy and Spain. Sources were T cells, B-cell-depleted T cells, or PBMCs; the material itself was cDNA or gDNA.

The CDR3 totals 15 residues. Trimming took 6 bases from V and 8 from J; bases not matched to a gene: 10. Germline V CDR1 and CDR2: MNHNY, SVGAGI (reference sequence). Original processing notes: It was from reference gene primer amplification that nucleated cell counts were estimated. The repertoire was sequenced with immunoSEQ multiplex PCR; TCRdb's copy has only in-frame clones and lacks some. The D gene and trimming were derived from the DNA, and the V and J assignments and clone size from that table. The sample holds about 250,000 clones; around nine tenths are singletons and the top ten take 0.99%.

Sequenced sample: peripheral blood. The V and J genes are TRBV6-6 and TRBJ1-2; TRBD1 matches 12 bases. The source is a woman between 40 and 55 years old who had recovered from COVID-19. CDR3 sequence reads: CASSPGQGALRGYTF. The CDR3 region has the DNA TGTGCCAGCAGCCCGGGACAGGGGGCTCTGAGGGGCTACACCTTC.